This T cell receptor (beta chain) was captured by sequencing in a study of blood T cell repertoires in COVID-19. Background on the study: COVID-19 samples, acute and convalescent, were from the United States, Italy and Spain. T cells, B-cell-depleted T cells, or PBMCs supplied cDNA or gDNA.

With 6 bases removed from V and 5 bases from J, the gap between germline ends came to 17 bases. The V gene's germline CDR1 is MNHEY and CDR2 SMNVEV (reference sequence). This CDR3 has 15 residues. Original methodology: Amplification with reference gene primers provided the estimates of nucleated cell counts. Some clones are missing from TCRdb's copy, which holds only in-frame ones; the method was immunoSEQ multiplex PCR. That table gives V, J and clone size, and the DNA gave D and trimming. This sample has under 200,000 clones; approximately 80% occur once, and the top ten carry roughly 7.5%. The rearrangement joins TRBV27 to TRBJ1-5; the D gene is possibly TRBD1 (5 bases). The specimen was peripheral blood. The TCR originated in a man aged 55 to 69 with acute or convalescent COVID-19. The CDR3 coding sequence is TGTGCCAGCAGGGCCGGAGGGACTTCCTATCAGCCCCAGCATTTT. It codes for CASRAGGTSYQPQHF.